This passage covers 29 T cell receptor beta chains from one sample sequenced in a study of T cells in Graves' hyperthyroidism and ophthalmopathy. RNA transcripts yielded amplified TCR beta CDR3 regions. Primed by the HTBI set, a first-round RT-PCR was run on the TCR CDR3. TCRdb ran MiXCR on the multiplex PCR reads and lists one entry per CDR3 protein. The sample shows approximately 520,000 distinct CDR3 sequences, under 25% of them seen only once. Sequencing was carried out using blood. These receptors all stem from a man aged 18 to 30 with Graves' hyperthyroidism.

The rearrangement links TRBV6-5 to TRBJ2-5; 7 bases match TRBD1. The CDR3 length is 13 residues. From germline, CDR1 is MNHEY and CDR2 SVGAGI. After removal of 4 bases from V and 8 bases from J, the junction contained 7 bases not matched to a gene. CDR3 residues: CASSSRDSGTQYF. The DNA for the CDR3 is TGTGCCAGCAGTTCCCGGGACAGTGGTACCCAGTACTTC.

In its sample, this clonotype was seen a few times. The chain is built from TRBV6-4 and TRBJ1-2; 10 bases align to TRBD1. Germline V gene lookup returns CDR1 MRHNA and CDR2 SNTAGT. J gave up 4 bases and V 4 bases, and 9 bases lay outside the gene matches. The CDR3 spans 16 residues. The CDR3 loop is CASSVSLGDRGYGYTF. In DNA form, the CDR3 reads TGTGCCAGCAGTGTCTCCTTGGGGGACAGGGGCTATGGCTACACCTTC.

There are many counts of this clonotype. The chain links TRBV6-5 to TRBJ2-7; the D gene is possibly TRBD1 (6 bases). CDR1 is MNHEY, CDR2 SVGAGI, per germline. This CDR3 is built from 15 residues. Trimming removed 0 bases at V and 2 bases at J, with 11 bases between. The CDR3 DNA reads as TGTGCCAGCAGTTACTCACAGACAGGCACCTACGAGCAGTACTTC. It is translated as CASSYSQTGTYEQYF.

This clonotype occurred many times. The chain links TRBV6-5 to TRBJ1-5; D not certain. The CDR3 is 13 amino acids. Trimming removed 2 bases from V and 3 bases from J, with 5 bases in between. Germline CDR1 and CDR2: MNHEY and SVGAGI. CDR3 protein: CASSYGSNQPQHF. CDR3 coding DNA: TGTGCCAGCAGTTACGGGTCCAATCAGCCCCAGCATTTT.

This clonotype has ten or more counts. CDR3 residues: CSVEGDRGFPSYEQYF. The CDR3 nucleotides are TGCAGCGTTGAAGGGGACAGGGGTTTCCCCTCCTACGAGCAGTACTTC. The chain recombines TRBV29-1 with TRBJ2-7; 10 bases map to TRBD1. This CDR3 region has 16 residues. The germline gives CDR1 SQVTM, CDR2 ANQGSEA. V lost 1 base and J lost 0; bases outside the gene matches: 6.

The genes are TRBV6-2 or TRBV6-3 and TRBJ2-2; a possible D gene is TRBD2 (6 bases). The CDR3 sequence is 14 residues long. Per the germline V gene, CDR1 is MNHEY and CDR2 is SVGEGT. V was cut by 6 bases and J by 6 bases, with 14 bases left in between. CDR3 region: CASSQRREAGELFF. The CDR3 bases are TGTGCCAGCAGCCAGAGGCGGGAAGCCGGGGAGCTGTTTTTT.

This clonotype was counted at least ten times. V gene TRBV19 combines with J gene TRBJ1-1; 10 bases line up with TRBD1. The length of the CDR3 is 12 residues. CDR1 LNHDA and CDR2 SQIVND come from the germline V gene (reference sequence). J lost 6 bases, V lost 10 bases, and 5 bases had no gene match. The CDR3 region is CATRGQGSEAFF. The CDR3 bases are TGTGCCACCCGGGGACAGGGGTCTGAAGCTTTCTTT.

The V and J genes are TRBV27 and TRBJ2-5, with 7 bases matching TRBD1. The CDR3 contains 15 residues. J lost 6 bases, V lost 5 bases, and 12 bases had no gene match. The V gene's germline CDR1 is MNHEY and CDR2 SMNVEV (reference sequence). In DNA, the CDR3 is TGTGCCAGCAGTCCCTGGGACAGCCCAAGGAAGACCCAGTACTTC. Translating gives CASSPWDSPRKTQYF.

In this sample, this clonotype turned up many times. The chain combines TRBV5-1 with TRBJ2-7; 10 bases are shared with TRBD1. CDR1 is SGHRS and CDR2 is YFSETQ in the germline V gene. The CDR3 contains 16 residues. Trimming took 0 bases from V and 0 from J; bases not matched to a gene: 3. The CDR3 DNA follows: TGCGCCAGCAGCTTGGCGGGGACAGGGGTCTCCTACGAGCAGTACTTC. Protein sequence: CASSLAGTGVSYEQYF.

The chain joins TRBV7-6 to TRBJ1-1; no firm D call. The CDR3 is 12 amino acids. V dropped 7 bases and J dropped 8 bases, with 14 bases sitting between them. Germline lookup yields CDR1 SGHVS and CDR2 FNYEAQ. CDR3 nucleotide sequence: TGTGCCAGCACCCCGGCGACGGGAGAAGCTTTCTTT. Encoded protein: CASTPATGEAFF. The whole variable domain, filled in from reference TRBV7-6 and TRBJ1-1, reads GAGVSQSPRYKVTKRGQDVALRCDPISGHVSLYWYRQALGQGPEFLTYFNYEAQQDKSGLPNDRFSAERPEGSISTLTIQRTEQRDSAMYRCASTPATGEAFFGQGTRLTVV.

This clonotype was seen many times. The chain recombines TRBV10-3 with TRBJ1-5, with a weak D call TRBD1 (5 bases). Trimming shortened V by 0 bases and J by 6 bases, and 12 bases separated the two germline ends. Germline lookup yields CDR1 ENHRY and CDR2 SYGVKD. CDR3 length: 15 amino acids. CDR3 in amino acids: CAISESVRGGQPQHF. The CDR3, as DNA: TGTGCCATCAGTGAGTCTGTGAGGGGCGGTCAGCCCCAGCATTTT.

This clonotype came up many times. For the CDR3, the DNA is TGTGCCAGCAGGGGGTACCCAGCTAACACTGAAGCTTTCTTT. Its protein is CASRGYPANTEAFF. This chain links TRBV25-1 with TRBJ1-1; D not resolved. The CDR3 consists of 14 residues. CDR1 is MGHDK and CDR2 is SYGVNS in the germline V gene. V lost 6 bases and J 2 bases, leaving 13 bases between the germline ends.

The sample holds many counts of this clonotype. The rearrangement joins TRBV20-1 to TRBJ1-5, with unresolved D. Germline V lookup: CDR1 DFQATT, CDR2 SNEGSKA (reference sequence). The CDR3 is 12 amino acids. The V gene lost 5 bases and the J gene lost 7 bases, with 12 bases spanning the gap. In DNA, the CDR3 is TGCAGTGCTTCCAGGAGGGAGCAGCCCCAGCATTTT. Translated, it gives CSASRREQPQHF.

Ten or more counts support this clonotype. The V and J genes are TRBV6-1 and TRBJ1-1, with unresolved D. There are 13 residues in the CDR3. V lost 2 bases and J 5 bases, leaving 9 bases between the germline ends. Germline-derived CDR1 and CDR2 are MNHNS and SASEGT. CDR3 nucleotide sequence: TGTGCCAGCAGTGAACCAGGAAATACTGAAGCTTTCTTT. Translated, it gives CASSEPGNTEAFF.

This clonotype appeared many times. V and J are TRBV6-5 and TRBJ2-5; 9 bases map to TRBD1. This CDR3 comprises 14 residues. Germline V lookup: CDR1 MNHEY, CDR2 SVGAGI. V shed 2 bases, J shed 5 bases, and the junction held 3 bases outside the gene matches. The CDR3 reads CASSYPGTGETQYF. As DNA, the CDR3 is TGTGCCAGCAGTTACCCCGGGACAGGGGAGACCCAGTACTTC.

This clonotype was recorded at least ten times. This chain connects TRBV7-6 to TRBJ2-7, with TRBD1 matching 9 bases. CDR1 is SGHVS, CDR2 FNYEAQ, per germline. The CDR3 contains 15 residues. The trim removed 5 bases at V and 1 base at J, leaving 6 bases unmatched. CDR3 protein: CASSLRTGASYEQYF. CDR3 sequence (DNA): TGTGCCAGCAGCCTTCGGACAGGGGCTTCCTACGAGCAGTACTTC.

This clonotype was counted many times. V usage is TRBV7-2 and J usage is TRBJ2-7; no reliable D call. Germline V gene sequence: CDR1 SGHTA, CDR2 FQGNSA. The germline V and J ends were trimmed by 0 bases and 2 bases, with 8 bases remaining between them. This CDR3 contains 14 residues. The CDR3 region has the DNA TGTGCCAGCAGCTTAGCGGCCGTCGCCTACGAGCAGTACTTC. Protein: CASSLAAVAYEQYF.

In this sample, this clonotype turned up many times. CDR3 coding DNA: TGTGCCAGCAGCTTGACGCCGGGAGCTGAAGCTTTCTTT. Translating gives CASSLTPGAEAFF. The V and J genes are TRBV5-8 and TRBJ1-1, with no clear D. Deletions cut 1 base from V and 6 bases from J, with 10 bases between. Germline V gives CDR1 SGHTS, CDR2 YDEGEE. This CDR3 is built from 13 residues.

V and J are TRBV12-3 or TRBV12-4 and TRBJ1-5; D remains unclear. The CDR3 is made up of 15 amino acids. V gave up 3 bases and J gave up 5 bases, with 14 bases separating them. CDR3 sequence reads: CASSLAIARHQPQHF. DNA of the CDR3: TGTGCCAGCAGTTTGGCCATCGCTAGACATCAGCCCCAGCATTTT.

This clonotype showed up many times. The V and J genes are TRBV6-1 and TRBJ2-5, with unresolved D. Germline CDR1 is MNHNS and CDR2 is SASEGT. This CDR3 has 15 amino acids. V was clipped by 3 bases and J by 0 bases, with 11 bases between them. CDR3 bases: TGTGCCAGCAGTGACTTTACATCGTACCAAGAGACCCAGTACTTC. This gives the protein CASSDFTSYQETQYF.

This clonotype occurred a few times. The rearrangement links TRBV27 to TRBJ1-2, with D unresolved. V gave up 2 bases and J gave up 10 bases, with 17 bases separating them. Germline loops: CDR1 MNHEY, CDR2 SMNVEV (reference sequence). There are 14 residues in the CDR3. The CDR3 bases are TGTGCCAGCAGTTTAGATAGAGTGTCTATTGACTACACCTTC. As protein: CASSLDRVSIDYTF.

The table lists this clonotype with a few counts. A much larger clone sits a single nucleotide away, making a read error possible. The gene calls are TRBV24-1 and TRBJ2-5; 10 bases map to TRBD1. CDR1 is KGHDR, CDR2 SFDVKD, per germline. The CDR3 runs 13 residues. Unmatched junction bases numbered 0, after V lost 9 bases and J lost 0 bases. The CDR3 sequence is CATGTGDQETQYF. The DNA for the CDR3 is TGTGCCACCGGGACAGGGGACCAAGAGACCCAGTACTTC.

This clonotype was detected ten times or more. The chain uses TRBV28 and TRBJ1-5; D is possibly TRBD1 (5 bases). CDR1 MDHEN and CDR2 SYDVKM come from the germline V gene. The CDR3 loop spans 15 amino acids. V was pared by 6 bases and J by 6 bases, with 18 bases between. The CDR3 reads CASRPFIGVAQPQHF. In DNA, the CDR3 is TGTGCCAGCAGGCCCTTCATAGGGGTGGCTCAGCCCCAGCATTTT.

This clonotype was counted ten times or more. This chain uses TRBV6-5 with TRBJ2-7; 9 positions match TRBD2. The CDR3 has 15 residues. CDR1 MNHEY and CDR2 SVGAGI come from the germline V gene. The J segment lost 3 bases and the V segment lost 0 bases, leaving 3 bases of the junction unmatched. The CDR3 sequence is CASSYSIAGVYEQYF. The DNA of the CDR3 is TGTGCCAGCAGTTACTCGATAGCGGGGGTCTACGAGCAGTACTTC.

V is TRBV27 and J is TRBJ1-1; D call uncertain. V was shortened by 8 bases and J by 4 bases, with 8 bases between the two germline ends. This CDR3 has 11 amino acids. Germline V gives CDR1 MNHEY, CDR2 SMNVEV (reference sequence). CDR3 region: CASDSGTEAFF. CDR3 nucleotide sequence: TGTGCCAGCGACTCGGGCACTGAAGCTTTCTTT.

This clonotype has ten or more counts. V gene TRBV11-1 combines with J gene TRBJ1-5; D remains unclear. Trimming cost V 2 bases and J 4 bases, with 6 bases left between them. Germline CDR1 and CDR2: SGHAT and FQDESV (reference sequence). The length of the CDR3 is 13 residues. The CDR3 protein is CASSLTPNQPQHF. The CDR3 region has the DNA TGTGCCAGCAGCTTAACCCCTAATCAGCCCCAGCATTTT.

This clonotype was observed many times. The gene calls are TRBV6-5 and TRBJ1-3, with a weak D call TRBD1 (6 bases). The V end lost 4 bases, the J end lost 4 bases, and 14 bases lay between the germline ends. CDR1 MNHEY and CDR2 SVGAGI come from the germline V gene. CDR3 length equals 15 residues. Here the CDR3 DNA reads TGTGCCAGCAGTTCACAGGGTTTGAGAGGAAACACCATATATTTT. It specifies CASSSQGLRGNTIYF.

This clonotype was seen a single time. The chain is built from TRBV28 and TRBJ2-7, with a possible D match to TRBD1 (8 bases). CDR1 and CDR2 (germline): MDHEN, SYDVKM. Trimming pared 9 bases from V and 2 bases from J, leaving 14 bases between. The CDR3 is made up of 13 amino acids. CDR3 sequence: CASVTGGAYEQYF. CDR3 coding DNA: TGTGCCAGTGTTACAGGGGGGGCCTACGAGCAGTACTTC. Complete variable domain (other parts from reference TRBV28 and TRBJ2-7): DVKVTQSSRYLVKRTGEKVFLECVQDMDHENMFWYRQDPGLGLRLIYFSYDVKMKEKGDIPEGYSVSREKKERFSLILESASTNQTSMYLCASVTGGAYEQYFGPGTRLTVT.

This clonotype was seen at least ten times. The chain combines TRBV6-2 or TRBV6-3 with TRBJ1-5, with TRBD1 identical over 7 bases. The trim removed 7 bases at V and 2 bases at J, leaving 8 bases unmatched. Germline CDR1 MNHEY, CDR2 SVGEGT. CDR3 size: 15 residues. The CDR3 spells CASNTGVEGNQPQHF. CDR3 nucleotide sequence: TGTGCCAGCAATACAGGGGTCGAAGGCAATCAGCCCCAGCATTTT.